Described below is a single T cell receptor beta chain sequence and its context. When replicate PCRs were run on sorted subsets, they used around 0.2 ug DNA, about 30,000 T cell genomes. Original analysis: ImmunoSEQ junction-only sequences lacked quality scores, so their filtering differed. Profiled with immunoSEQ multiplex PCR; TCRdb holds only in-frame clones, not every one. V and J calls and clone size come straight from that table; D and trimming were deduced from the DNA. The sample comprises some 2.1 million clones, 95% of which are singletons, and more than 0.1% rests with the top ten. The CDR3 totals 13 residues. The V gene lost 2 bases and the J gene lost 4 bases, with 8 bases spanning the gap. CDR1 is MDHEN and CDR2 is SYDVKM in the germline V gene. These data are taken from a study of shared clonotypes between healthy human individuals. Study-wide context: Each donor's CD8 memory used one plate, CD8 naive two, each CD4 subset three.

The V gene is TRBV28, the J gene TRBJ1-1, with a tentative D call TRBD1 (5 bases). Sequenced input: naive CD4+ T cells sorted from blood. Subset meaning: CD45RA+ positively selected. This clonotype was sampled from a man between 18 and 35 years old in good health. For the CDR3, the DNA is TGTGCCAGCAGTTTAGCAGGGCCCACTGAAGCTTTCTTT. The encoded protein is CASSLAGPTEAFF.